This T cell receptor beta chain was captured in a study of blood T cells in healthy people across ages. Germline loops: CDR1 SGHVS, CDR2 FNYEAQ. V was shortened by 1 base and J by 12 bases, with 9 bases between the two germline ends. The CDR3 covers 12 residues. Primed by a sample-barcoded 5' primer and a J-beta primer mix, a second PCR proceeded for about 6 to 12 cycles. TCRdb reprocessed the 5' RACE reads with MiXCR, giving one entry per CDR3 protein. The sample has about 1.7 million distinct CDR3 sequences, roughly 28% seen once. Donors each provided ten milliliters of peripheral blood. The chain links TRBV7-6 to TRBJ2-2; D possibly uses TRBD1 or TRBD2 (5 bases each). Sample: blood. The receptor's source is a woman in her twenties or thirties in good health. The CDR3, as DNA: TGTGCCAGCAGCTTAGGGGACCCTCAGCTGTTTTTT. It specifies CASSLGDPQLFF.